The present TCR beta chain was sequenced within a study of Tregs in tolerant kidney transplant recipients. FACS sorting followed a roughly six-day coculture of CFSE-labeled recipient PBMCs with irradiated graft donor PBMCs. Sequenced by immunoSEQ multiplex PCR; TCRdb stores in-frame clones only, minus some. The table lists approximately 8,100 clones, about 32% of them singletons, with about 5.8% in the top ten. In its sample, this clone was seen a few times. Its target is unknown. The CDR3 covers 13 residues. CDR1 is SGHRS and CDR2 is YFSETQ in the germline V gene. V was pared by 1 base and J by 7 bases, with 11 bases between. Study-wide results and limits: Activated donor B cell expansion appeared to reveal the most relevant donor-specific TCRbeta repertoire.

This chain joins TRBV5-1 and TRBJ1-2, with a tentative D call TRBD1 (6 bases). The source is a human patient who received a combined kidney and bone marrow transplant. Material: CD8+ T cells from blood cultured with allogeneic cells, obtained before the transplant. CDR3 sequence (DNA): TGCGCCAGCAGCTTGACAGGGAAGGGTGGCTACACCTTC. Its protein product is CASSLTGKGGYTF.